Below are 21 T cell receptor beta chains sequenced from a single sample in a study of blood T cell repertoires in COVID-19. Assay used: immunoSEQ multiplex PCR; TCRdb lists only in-frame clones, some missing. The sample includes around 100,000 clones, 87% seen only once; the top ten take more than 5%. Sequencing was performed on peripheral blood. The receptors here all came from a human donor in a cohort sampled during active COVID-19.

The sample holds one count of this clone. V usage is TRBV15 and J usage is TRBJ2-1, with unresolved D. The CDR3 is made up of 13 amino acids. V was shortened by 0 bases and J by 8 bases, with 8 bases between the two germline ends. In germline, CDR1 is LNHNV, CDR2 YYDKDF (reference sequence). The CDR3 protein is CATSRDRYYEQFF. As DNA, the CDR3 is TGTGCCACCAGCAGAGATCGGTATTATGAGCAGTTCTTC.

Only one count was recorded for this clone. The CDR3 sequence is CASSRGREGDQPQHF. DNA of the CDR3: TGTGCCAGCAGCAGGGGACGGGAAGGGGATCAGCCCCAGCATTTT. V and J are TRBV6-6 and TRBJ1-5; tentative D call: TRBD1 (6 bases). V lost 6 bases and J lost 5, with 17 bases in between. This CDR3 spans 15 amino acids. CDR1 and CDR2 from the germline V gene are MNHNY and SVGAGI (reference sequence).

This clone was seen only a few times. The chain joins TRBV5-5 to TRBJ2-7; 8 nucleotides line up with TRBD2. The CDR3 contains 15 residues. J was trimmed by 6 bases and V by 0 bases; bases with no gene match: 8. Germline V lookup: CDR1 SGHKS, CDR2 YYEKEE (reference sequence). CDR3 DNA: TGTGCCAGCAGCTTGGACCCCTCCCGGGGGGGCGAGCAGTACTTC. Protein product: CASSLDPSRGGEQYF.

The chain has TRBV2 and TRBJ1-5; a possible D gene is TRBD1 (6 bases). Germline-derived CDR1 and CDR2 are SNHLY and FYNNEI. V gave up 6 bases and J gave up 3 bases, with 12 bases separating them. The CDR3 sequence is 14 residues long. The CDR3 bases are TGTGCCAGCAGATTGGACAGACTCAATCAGCCCCAGCATTTT. The encoded protein is CASRLDRLNQPQHF.

CDR3 bases: TGTGCCAGCAGTCCACTCAGGGGGGCTGCTGGAAACACCATATATTTT. This encodes CASSPLRGAAGNTIYF. The chain uses TRBV28 and TRBJ1-3; 7 nucleotides agree with TRBD1. CDR3 length: 16 amino acids. V was pared by 5 bases and J by 2 bases, with 9 bases of the junction left unmatched. Germline assignment: CDR1 MDHEN and CDR2 SYDVKM.

The chain links TRBV7-9 to TRBJ2-7, with TRBD1 identical over 8 bases. The ends lost 2 bases at V and 5 bases at J; junction bases unmatched: 8. Germline CDR1 SEHNR, CDR2 FQNEAQ (reference sequence). The CDR3 sequence is 15 residues long. This CDR3 reads CASSLQGAPLDEQYF. In DNA, the CDR3 is TGTGCCAGCAGCTTACAGGGGGCGCCTCTTGACGAGCAGTACTTC. Complete variable domain (other parts from reference TRBV7-9 and TRBJ2-7): DTGVSQNPRHKITKRGQNVTFRCDPISEHNRLYWYRQTLGQGPEFLTYFQNEAQLEKSRLLSDRFSAERPKGSFSTLEIQRTEQGDSAMYLCASSLQGAPLDEQYFGPGTRLTVT.

The chain's CDR3 is CASSTGTGRATEAFF. The CDR3 DNA sequence: TGTGCCAGTAGTACGGGGACAGGGCGGGCCACTGAAGCTTTCTTT. The chain couples TRBV19 to TRBJ1-1; 9 bases map to TRBD1. The length of the CDR3 is 15 residues. CDR1 and CDR2 (germline): LNHDA, SQIVND (reference sequence). The junction had 7 bases not matched to a gene; V was cut back by 4 bases and J by 4 bases.

The chain employs TRBV5-6 and TRBJ1-2; perhaps TRBD1 as D (5 bases). V dropped 8 bases and J dropped 3 bases, with 8 bases sitting between them. From germline, CDR1 is SGHDT and CDR2 YYEEEE. The CDR3 is 11 amino acids. CDR3 nucleotide sequence: TGTGCCAGTGGGACTGACTATGGCTACACCTTC. It codes for CASGTDYGYTF.

The genes are TRBV6-5 and TRBJ2-3; unclear D gene. This CDR3 has 15 amino acids. Germline CDR1 reads MNHEY; CDR2 reads SVGAGI. Deletions cut 0 bases from V and 6 bases from J, with 13 bases between. The CDR3 DNA reads TGTGCCAGCAGTTACTCATCGGTCGGTCGGGATACGCAGTATTTT. Its translation: CASSYSSVGRDTQYF.

The chain uses TRBV9 and TRBJ1-4; TRBD1 aligns across 7 bases. J lost 0 bases, V lost 4 bases, and 6 bases had no gene match. CDR3 length equals 16 residues. The germline CDR1 and CDR2 sequences are SGDLS and YYNGEE. The CDR3 protein is CASSPMTGTTNEKLFF. For the CDR3, the DNA is TGTGCCAGCAGCCCGATGACAGGGACAACTAATGAAAAACTGTTTTTT.

The V call is TRBV4-1, the J call TRBJ2-7; TRBD1 aligns across 7 bases. The CDR3 is made up of 14 amino acids. Germline V gives CDR1 MGHRA, CDR2 YSYEKL. The V and J ends lost 4 bases and 3 bases, in that order; junction bases with no gene match: 6. Here the CDR3 DNA reads TGCGCCAGCAGCCCACAGGGGCTTGGCTACGAGCAGTACTTC. It is translated as CASSPQGLGYEQYF.

This chain connects TRBV5-4 to TRBJ2-2; D is unresolved. The CDR3 spans 13 residues. With 4 bases removed from V and 1 base from J, the gap between germline ends came to 5 bases. Germline V lookup: CDR1 SGHNT, CDR2 YYREEE (reference sequence). The CDR3, as DNA: TGTGCCAGCAGCGTACAGAACACCGGGGAGCTGTTTTTT. Translation gives CASSVQNTGELFF.

The gene calls are TRBV6-5 and TRBJ2-1, with 7 bases lining up with TRBD2. CDR3 length equals 12 residues. Germline loops: CDR1 MNHEY, CDR2 SVGAGI. V shed 6 bases and J 12 bases; nucleotides not matched to a gene: 8. CDR3: CASRASGVGQFF. CDR3 nucleotides: TGTGCCAGCAGGGCCAGCGGGGTGGGGCAGTTCTTC.

This chain connects TRBV20-1 to TRBJ2-1, with D tentatively TRBD1 (6 bases). CDR1 and CDR2 from the germline V gene are DFQATT and SNEGSKA (reference sequence). V was shortened by 5 bases and J by 5 bases, with 7 bases between the two germline ends. CDR3 length: 11 residues. CDR3 bases: TGCAGTGCTCGACAGGACAATGAGCAGTTCTTC. Translated: CSARQDNEQFF.

This rearrangement joins TRBV18 to TRBJ1-5, with D possibly being TRBD1 (5 bases). CDR3 size: 14 residues. V was pared by 2 bases and J by 7 bases, with 12 bases between. CDR1 and CDR2 from the germline V gene are KGHSH and LQKENI. Written as DNA, the CDR3 is TGTGCCAGCTCACCAGGCAGGGCGGGGCAGCCCCAGCATTTT. Translated: CASSPGRAGQPQHF.

In its sample, this clone was seen a few times. V gene TRBV28 combines with J gene TRBJ1-2, with 7 positions matching TRBD1. The CDR3 is made up of 14 amino acids. V shed 4 bases and J 4 bases; nucleotides not matched to a gene: 6. Germline V gene sequence: CDR1 MDHEN, CDR2 SYDVKM. CDR3 nucleotide sequence: TGTGCCAGCAGTTCAACCGGGACAGCCTATGGCTACACCTTC. Its protein is CASSSTGTAYGYTF.

The CDR3 DNA follows: TGTGCCAGTAGTACCGGGGGGATGGGTATAGGCTACGAGCAGTACTTC. It specifies CASSTGGMGIGYEQYF. The rearrangement joins TRBV19 to TRBJ2-7; 7 bases map to TRBD2. Germline V lookup: CDR1 LNHDA, CDR2 SQIVND (reference sequence). The CDR3 has 16 residues. J lost 3 bases, V lost 4 bases, and 12 bases had no gene match.

This chain uses TRBV6-5 with TRBJ2-7; 8 bases are a match to TRBD1. This CDR3 is built from 15 residues. V lost 2 bases to trimming and J lost 2 bases; unmatched junction nucleotides: 5. The germline CDR1 and CDR2 sequences are MNHEY and SVGAGI. Here the CDR3 reads CASSYLDRVTYEQYF. The CDR3 DNA sequence: TGTGCCAGCAGTTACCTGGACAGGGTCACCTACGAGCAGTACTTC.

The CDR3 protein is CASSHWVQEGSYNEQFF. As DNA, the CDR3 is TGCGCCAGCAGCCATTGGGTCCAGGAAGGCTCCTACAATGAGCAGTTCTTC. This chain uses TRBV4-1 with TRBJ2-1; D gene unclear. The CDR3 has 17 amino acids. The V and J ends lost 3 bases and 0 bases respectively, with 15 bases between them. Germline V CDR1 and CDR2: MGHRA, YSYEKL.

The chain recombines TRBV28 with TRBJ2-3; D uncertain. The CDR3 loop spans 14 amino acids. CDR1 is MDHEN, CDR2 SYDVKM, per germline. Trimming cost V 9 bases and J 2 bases, with 15 bases left between them. For the CDR3, the DNA is TGTGCCAGAAATCCATGGCTAGTCACAGATACGCAGTATTTT. This sequence encodes CARNPWLVTDTQYF.

The chain joins TRBV5-8 to TRBJ2-7, with D hard to call. The germline V gene encodes CDR1 SGHTS and CDR2 YDEGEE. Trimming took off 2 bases at V and 2 bases at J, with 11 bases between the two ends. This CDR3 is 14 amino acids long. The CDR3 loop reads CASSFDGVTYEQYF. In DNA, the CDR3 is TGTGCCAGCAGCTTCGACGGAGTAACCTACGAGCAGTACTTC.